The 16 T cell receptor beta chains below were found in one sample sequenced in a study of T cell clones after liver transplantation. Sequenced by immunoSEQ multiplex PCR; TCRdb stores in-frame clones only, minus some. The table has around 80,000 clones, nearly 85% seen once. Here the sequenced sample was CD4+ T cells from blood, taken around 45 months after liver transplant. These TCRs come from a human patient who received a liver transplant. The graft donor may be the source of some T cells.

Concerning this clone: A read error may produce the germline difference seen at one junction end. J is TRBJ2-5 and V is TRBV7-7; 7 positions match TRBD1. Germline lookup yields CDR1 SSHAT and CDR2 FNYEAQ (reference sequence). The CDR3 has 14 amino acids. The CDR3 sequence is CASSSRDSQETQYF. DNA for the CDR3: TGTGCTAGCAGCTCCCGGGACAGTCAAGAGACCCAGTACTTC.

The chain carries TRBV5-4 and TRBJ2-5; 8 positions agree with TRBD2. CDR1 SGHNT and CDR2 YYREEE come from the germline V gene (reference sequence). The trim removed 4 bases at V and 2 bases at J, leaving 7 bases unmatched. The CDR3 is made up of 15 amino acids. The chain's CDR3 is CASSRSLAEQETQYF. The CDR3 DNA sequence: TGTGCCAGCAGCCGATCACTAGCGGAGCAAGAGACCCAGTACTTC.

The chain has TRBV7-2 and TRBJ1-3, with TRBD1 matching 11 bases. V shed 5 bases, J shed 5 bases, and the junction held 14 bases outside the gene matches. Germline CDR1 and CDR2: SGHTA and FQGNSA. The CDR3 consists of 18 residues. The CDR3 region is CASSPQRMGTGGRNTIYF. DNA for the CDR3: TGTGCCAGCAGCCCCCAGCGTATGGGGACAGGGGGTAGAAACACCATATATTTT.

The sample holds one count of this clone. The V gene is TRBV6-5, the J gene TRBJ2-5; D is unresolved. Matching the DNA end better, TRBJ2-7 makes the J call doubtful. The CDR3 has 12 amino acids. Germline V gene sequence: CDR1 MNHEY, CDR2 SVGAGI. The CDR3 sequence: CASRRTKNEQYF. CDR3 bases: TGTGCCAGCAGAAGGACCAAGAACGAGCAGTACTTC.

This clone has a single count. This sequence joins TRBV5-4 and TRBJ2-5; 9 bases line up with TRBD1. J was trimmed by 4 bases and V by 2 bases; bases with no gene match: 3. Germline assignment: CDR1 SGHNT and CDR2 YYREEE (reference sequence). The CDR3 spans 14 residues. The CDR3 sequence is CASSFTGGPETQYF. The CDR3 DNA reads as TGTGCCAGCAGCTTTACAGGGGGCCCAGAGACCCAGTACTTC.

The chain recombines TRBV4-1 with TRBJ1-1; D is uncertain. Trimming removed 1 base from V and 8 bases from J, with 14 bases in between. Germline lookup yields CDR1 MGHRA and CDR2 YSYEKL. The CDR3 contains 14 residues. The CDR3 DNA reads TGCGCCAGCAGCCAAGGTCTAATAGCGGGAGAAGCTTTCTTT. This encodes CASSQGLIAGEAFF.

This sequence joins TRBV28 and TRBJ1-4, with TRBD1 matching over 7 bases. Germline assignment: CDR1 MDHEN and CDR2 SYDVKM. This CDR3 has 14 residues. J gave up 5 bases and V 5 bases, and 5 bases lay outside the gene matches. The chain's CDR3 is CASSPGQLNEKLFF. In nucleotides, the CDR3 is TGTGCCAGCAGTCCGGGACAGTTAAATGAAAAACTGTTTTTT. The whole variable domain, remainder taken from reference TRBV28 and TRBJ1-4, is DVKVTQSSRYLVKRTGEKVFLECVQDMDHENMFWYRQDPGLGLRLIYFSYDVKMKEKGDIPEGYSVSREKKERFSLILESASTNQTSMYLCASSPGQLNEKLFFGSGTQLSVL.

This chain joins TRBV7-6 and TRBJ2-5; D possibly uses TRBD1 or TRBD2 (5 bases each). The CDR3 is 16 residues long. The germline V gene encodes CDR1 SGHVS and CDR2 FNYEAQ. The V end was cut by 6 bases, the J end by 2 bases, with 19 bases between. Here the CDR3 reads CASSREVRDRQETQYF. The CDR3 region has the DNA TGTGCCAGCAGTCGAGAGGTTCGGGACCGACAAGAGACCCAGTACTTC.

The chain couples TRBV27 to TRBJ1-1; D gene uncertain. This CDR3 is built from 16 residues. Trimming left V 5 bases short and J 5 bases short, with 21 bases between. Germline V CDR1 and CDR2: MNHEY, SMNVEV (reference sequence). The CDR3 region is CASSPGPGRRATEAFF. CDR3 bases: TGTGCCAGCAGTCCCGGTCCCGGCAGGCGGGCGACTGAAGCTTTCTTT.

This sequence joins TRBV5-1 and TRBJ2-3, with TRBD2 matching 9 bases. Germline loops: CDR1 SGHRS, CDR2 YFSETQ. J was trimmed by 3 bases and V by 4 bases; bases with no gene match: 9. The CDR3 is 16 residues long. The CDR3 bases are TGCGCCAGCAGCAGGACTAGCGCGGGAGCAACAGATACGCAGTATTTT. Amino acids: CASSRTSAGATDTQYF.

CDR3 nucleotides: TGTGCCACCAGCAGAGTGGGACAGGCCAGGGAAAAACTGTTTTTT. Its protein is CATSRVGQAREKLFF. The rearrangement links TRBV15 to TRBJ1-4; 8 bases align to TRBD1. This CDR3 has 15 residues. The V segment lost 1 base and the J segment 8 bases; nucleotides outside the gene matches: 6. Germline CDR1 and CDR2: LNHNV and YYDKDF (reference sequence).

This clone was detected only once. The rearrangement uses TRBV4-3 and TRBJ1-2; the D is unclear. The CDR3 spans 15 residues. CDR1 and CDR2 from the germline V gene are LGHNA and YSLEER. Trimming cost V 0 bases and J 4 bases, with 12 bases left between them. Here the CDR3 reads CASSQEWTDRYGYTF. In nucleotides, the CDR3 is TGCGCCAGCAGCCAAGAATGGACGGACCGCTATGGCTACACCTTC.

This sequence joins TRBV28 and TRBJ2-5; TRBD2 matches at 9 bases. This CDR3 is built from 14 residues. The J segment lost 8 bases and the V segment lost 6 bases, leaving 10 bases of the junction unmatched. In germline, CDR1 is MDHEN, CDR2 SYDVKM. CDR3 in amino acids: CASRDSLAGRTQYF. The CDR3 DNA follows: TGTGCCAGCAGGGACAGTCTAGCGGGGAGAACCCAGTACTTC.

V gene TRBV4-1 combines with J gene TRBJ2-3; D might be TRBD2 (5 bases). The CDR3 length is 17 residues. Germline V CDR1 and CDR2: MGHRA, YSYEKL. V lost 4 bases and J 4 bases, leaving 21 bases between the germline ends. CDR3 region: CASSPRLGAQGADTQYF. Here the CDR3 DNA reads TGCGCCAGCAGCCCAAGATTGGGAGCACAAGGCGCAGATACGCAGTATTTT.

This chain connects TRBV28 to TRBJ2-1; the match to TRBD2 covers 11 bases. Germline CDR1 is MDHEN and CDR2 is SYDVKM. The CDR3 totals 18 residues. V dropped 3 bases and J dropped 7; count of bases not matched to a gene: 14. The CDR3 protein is CASSFPLAGGLDRNEQFF. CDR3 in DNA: TGTGCCAGCAGTTTTCCCCTAGCGGGAGGCCTCGATCGAAATGAGCAGTTCTTC.

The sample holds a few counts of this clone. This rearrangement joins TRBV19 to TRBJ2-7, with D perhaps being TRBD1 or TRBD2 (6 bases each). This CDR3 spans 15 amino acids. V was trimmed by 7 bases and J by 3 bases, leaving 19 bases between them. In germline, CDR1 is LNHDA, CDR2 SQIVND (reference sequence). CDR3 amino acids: CASKQGRDILYEQYF. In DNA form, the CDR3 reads TGTGCCAGTAAACAAGGGCGGGACATTCTCTACGAGCAGTACTTC.